This T cell receptor (beta chain) was captured in a study of beta chain features in type 1 diabetes. Study-level background: No age, gender or cell yield differences were seen between patients and healthy donors. Sorted cells from all samples, numbering some 99,000,000, were examined.

As for this clone: What it binds is not known.

CD4+ naive, central memory, regulatory and stem cell-like memory subsets were isolated by sorting on CD45RO/CCR7/CD25/CD127/CD95/CD27. Every isolated RNA sample was fully reverse transcribed, so sequencing captured expressed TCRB transcripts. Sequenced by immunoSEQ multiplex PCR; TCRdb stores in-frame clones only, minus some. The profile shows about 220,000 clones, about a tenth of them singletons. CDR1 and CDR2 (germline): MNHNS, SASEGT. The ends were cut back, 5 bases at V and 6 bases at J, with 8 bases in the middle. This CDR3 has 11 amino acids. Study-level points and caveats: When Type 1 diabetes patients were examined, their TCRB CDR3s proved moderately but significantly shorter in all four CD4+ subsets.

The sample taken for sequencing was central memory CD4+ T cells from blood. The TCR originated in a man aged 18 to 29 in good health. V is TRBV6-1 and J is TRBJ2-7, with D uncertain. CDR3 DNA sequence: TGTGCCAGCAGTTACCAGCGCGAGCAGTACTTC. Protein sequence: CASSYQREQYF.